This entry concerns a single T cell receptor beta chain. V dropped 0 bases and J dropped 10 bases, with 8 bases sitting between them. The CDR3 consists of 12 residues. Germline V lookup: CDR1 SGDLS, CDR2 YYNGEE. These data originate in a study of blood T cell repertoires in COVID-19. Study information: PBMCs, B-cell-depleted T cells, or T cells provided the cDNA or gDNA that made up the material.

Clones were sequenced by immunoSEQ multiplex PCR, and TCRdb holds only the in-frame ones, with some missing. The data show about 270,000 clones, around 87% seen once. Sequencing was performed on peripheral blood. This TCR derives from a woman aged 50 to 65 with acute or convalescent COVID-19. The chain combines TRBV9 with TRBJ2-1; D uncertain. Here the CDR3 DNA reads TGTGCCAGCAGCGTAGTGGCCCAGGAGCAGTTCTTC. Translating it yields CASSVVAQEQFF.